Given below is one T cell receptor beta chain in context. The read ends 3 residues before the CDR3 terminus; that terminus is restored from the germline J gene. The data are from a study of T cells in women clearing cervical HPV infection. Overall study context: Blood came at first lesion visit for cases, post-clearance for controls.

Average input was 1200 ng genomic DNA for immunoSEQ TCR beta CDR3 amplification. Profiled with immunoSEQ multiplex PCR; TCRdb holds only in-frame clones, not every one. Reported are more than 11,000 clones; the ten largest clones contain around 20%. Deletions cut 5 bases from V and 0 bases from J, with 14 bases between. Germline CDR1 reads KGHSH; CDR2 reads LQKENI. This CDR3 is built from 16 residues. Each participant carried one incident cervical HPV16 infection only. The chain couples TRBV18 to TRBJ1-3; D uncertain. Sequenced: blood buffy coat. The sequence was obtained from a woman between 18 and 69 years old with a cervical HPV16 infection that either progressed to CIN3+ or cleared (not recorded which). The chain's CDR3 is CASSSDRQISGNTIYF. Incomplete CDR3 DNA: TGTGCCAGCTCAAGCGACCGCCAGATCTCTGGAAACACC.